These 9 T cell receptor beta chains were all obtained from the same sample, sequenced in a study of beta chain features in type 1 diabetes. These receptors are not linked to any known antigen. Study-wide points: Researchers report that Type 1 diabetes patients had moderately but significantly shorter TCRB CDR3s across all four CD4+ subsets.

Reverse transcription of all isolated RNA meant that expressed TCRB transcripts were sequenced. Only in-frame clones appear in the TCRdb table, and some are missing; sequencing was by immunoSEQ multiplex PCR. Of about 52,000 clones in the sample, roughly two fifths are singletons; the top ten hold roughly 1.4%. The sequenced material came from Tregs from blood. These receptor sequences come from a man aged 25-40 years with type 1 diabetes.

Of note for this clone: This sample includes further DNA sequences coding for the same CDR3. The V call is TRBV28, the J call TRBJ2-2; TRBD2 matches 11 bases. V trimming: 6 bases; J trimming: 1 base; junction bases outside the gene matches: 4. This CDR3 comprises 16 residues. Per the germline V gene, CDR1 is MDHEN and CDR2 is SYDVKM. Here the CDR3 DNA reads TGTGCCAGCAGCTTAGCGGGAGGGCTGAACACCGGGGAGCTGTTTTTT. This gives the protein CASSLAGGLNTGELFF.

This rearrangement joins TRBV7-9 to TRBJ1-2; D gene unclear. The CDR3 has 13 residues. Germline V gene lookup returns CDR1 SEHNR and CDR2 FQNEAQ (reference sequence). V lost 7 bases and J 3 bases, leaving 12 bases between the germline ends. The chain's CDR3 is CASTSERHYGYTF. As DNA, the CDR3 is TGTGCCAGCACCTCAGAGCGCCACTATGGCTACACCTTC.

The rearrangement links TRBV27 to TRBJ2-4; 7 bases agree with TRBD2. CDR1 and CDR2 (germline): MNHEY, SMNVEV (reference sequence). V was clipped by 6 bases and J by 2 bases; unmatched bases: 13. This CDR3 is 17 amino acids long. The CDR3 is CASSSLGAGTTKNIQYF. DNA of the CDR3: TGTGCCAGCAGCTCCCTGGGAGCGGGAACTACCAAAAACATTCAGTACTTC.

V and J are TRBV5-1 and TRBJ2-7; no clear D. The CDR3 loop spans 13 amino acids. CDR1 SGHRS and CDR2 YFSETQ come from the germline V gene. Trimming took off 0 bases at V and 6 bases at J, with 10 bases between the two ends. The CDR3 here is CASSLAELGEQYF. DNA for the CDR3: TGCGCCAGCAGCTTGGCGGAGTTGGGCGAGCAGTACTTC.

This clone was found a few times. J is TRBJ2-7 and V is TRBV10-3; 7 bases are a match to TRBD1. Germline V lookup: CDR1 ENHRY, CDR2 SYGVKD. CDR3 length: 13 amino acids. V shed 3 bases and J 11 bases; nucleotides not matched to a gene: 10. CDR3 nucleotide sequence: TGTGCCATCAGTGAACGGGACAGCTCTCAGGAGTACTTC. Amino acid sequence: CAISERDSSQEYF.

The rearrangement links TRBV27 to TRBJ2-5, with a possible D match to TRBD1 (5 bases). The germline CDR1 and CDR2 sequences are MNHEY and SMNVEV (reference sequence). The CDR3 is made up of 14 amino acids. V lost 6 bases and J lost 5, with 16 bases in between. The CDR3 coding sequence is TGTGCCAGCAGCCCACACAGGCCTGGGGAGACCCAGTACTTC. Translating gives CASSPHRPGETQYF.

V gene TRBV29-1 combines with J gene TRBJ1-5; 11 bases map to TRBD1. In germline, CDR1 is SQVTM, CDR2 ANQGSEA. CDR3 length: 16 residues. Germline trimming cut 4 bases from V and 4 bases from J; bases unmatched to any gene: 9. CDR3 sequence reads: CSVGEPGTGGNQPQHF. The CDR3 DNA reads as TGCAGCGTTGGGGAACCCGGGACAGGGGGAAATCAGCCCCAGCATTTT.

This chain connects TRBV2 to TRBJ2-2, with TRBD1 identical over 9 bases. After removal of 10 bases from V and 1 base from J, the junction contained 4 bases not matched to a gene. The CDR3 contains 14 residues. CDR1 and CDR2 from the germline V gene are SNHLY and FYNNEI. In nucleotides, the CDR3 is TGTGCCACCCCGGACAGGGGGAACACCGGGGAGCTGTTTTTT. Translating it yields CATPDRGNTGELFF.

Note on this clone: The same CDR3 is also encoded by other DNA sequences in this sample. This rearrangement joins TRBV7-2 to TRBJ2-7; D gene uncertain. The germline gives CDR1 SGHTA, CDR2 FQGNSA. This CDR3 has 14 residues. V lost 5 bases and J lost 0, with 11 bases in between. The CDR3 protein is CASSTTQLSYEQYF. The CDR3 DNA reads TGTGCCAGCAGCACTACCCAACTCTCCTACGAGCAGTACTTC.